Shown below are 29 T cell receptor beta chains from a single sample sequenced in a study of technical replicates of blood from four donors (dated by TCRdb to about 2017). The library relied on the immunoSEQ multiplex PCR assay. In TCRdb, the immuneACCESS table is reduced to in-frame sequences with V and J assigned. These tables do not hold every clone; where another copy was compared, an unresolved V gene accounts for under half, and the others remain unexplained. In all, the sample holds about 80,000 clones, and 85% to 95% of those were seen once. Together, the top ten hold about 0.37% of the sample. The material sequenced was T cells isolated from PBMCs. These receptors were taken from a human donor in good health.

The rearrangement uses TRBV2 and TRBJ1-5; D is possibly TRBD1 (6 bases). Germline CDR1 SNHLY, CDR2 FYNNEI. The length of the CDR3 is 13 residues. Trimming shortened V by 7 bases and J by 3 bases, and 10 bases separated the two germline ends. CDR3 sequence (DNA): TGTGCCAGCATAGGGGGTAACAATCAGCCCCAGCATTTT. This gives the protein CASIGGNNQPQHF.

The chain combines TRBV9 with TRBJ2-7; 9 positions match TRBD1. The ends lost 5 bases at V and 6 bases at J; junction bases unmatched: 9. Germline V gene sequence: CDR1 SGDLS, CDR2 YYNGEE. The CDR3 is 14 amino acids. CDR3 nucleotide sequence: TGTGCCAGCAGTGATGGACAGGGGACGCGCGAGCAGTACTTC. Protein product: CASSDGQGTREQYF.

V is TRBV19 and J is TRBJ2-5, with D perhaps matching TRBD1 (5 bases). This CDR3 comprises 13 residues. Trimming removed 5 bases from V and 2 bases from J, with 9 bases in between. Germline assignment: CDR1 LNHDA and CDR2 SQIVND (reference sequence). CDR3 coding DNA: TGTGCCAGTAGTGCCAGGGAACAAGAGACCCAGTACTTC. Translation: CASSAREQETQYF. Using reference TRBV19 and TRBJ2-5 for the parts outside the CDR3, the full variable domain is DGGITQSPKYLFRKEGQNVTLSCEQNLNHDAMYWYRQDPGQGLRLIYYSQIVNDFQKGDIAEGYSVSREKKESFPLTVTSAQKNPTAFYLCASSAREQETQYFGPGTRLLVL.

The sample holds one count of this clone. The chain employs TRBV11-2 and TRBJ1-1; the D is unclear. V was shortened by 3 bases and J by 3 bases, with 8 bases between the two germline ends. Germline V gene sequence: CDR1 SGHAT, CDR2 FQNNGV. This CDR3 spans 13 amino acids. CDR3 nucleotides: TGTGCCAGCAGCTTTGATAGAGACACTGAAGCTTTCTTT. The encoded protein is CASSFDRDTEAFF.

The J gene is TRBJ2-1, the V gene TRBV7-2; D gene uncertain. V lost 3 bases and J 2 bases, leaving 11 bases between the germline ends. This CDR3 region has 15 residues. CDR1 is SGHTA, CDR2 FQGNSA, per germline. In DNA form, the CDR3 reads TGTGCCAGCAGCTTCTCAGACTGGGCCTACAATGAGCAGTTCTTC. It specifies CASSFSDWAYNEQFF.

The genes are TRBV2 and TRBJ2-7; the D gene is possibly TRBD1 (7 bases). V was clipped by 5 bases and J by 0 bases, with 17 bases between them. Per germline, CDR1 SNHLY and CDR2 FYNNEI. The CDR3 is 16 amino acids. Here the CDR3 DNA reads TGTGCCAGCAGTCTATTGCGGGACAGAAGCTCCTACGAGCAGTACTTC. It encodes CASSLLRDRSSYEQYF.

This clone was observed a few times. V and J are TRBV19 and TRBJ2-1; 7 bases match TRBD2. Germline CDR1 and CDR2: LNHDA and SQIVND (reference sequence). The CDR3 runs to 15 residues. Trimming at V came to 5 bases and at J to 6 bases, leaving 10 bases not matched to a gene. The CDR3 region is CASSLGLGAGNEQFF. The CDR3 nucleotides read TGTGCCAGTAGTCTTGGACTAGGGGCGGGCAATGAGCAGTTCTTC.

This clone was observed a single time. The chain couples TRBV9 to TRBJ2-7; perhaps TRBD2 as D (6 bases). CDR1 and CDR2 (germline): SGDLS, YYNGEE. CDR3 size: 15 residues. V was cut by 4 bases and J by 5 bases, with 19 bases left in between. DNA of the CDR3: TGTGCCAGCAGCCCAAGTGGAGGGGAAGGGCACGAGCAGTACTTC. Translated, it gives CASSPSGGEGHEQYF.

The chain is built from TRBV5-1 and TRBJ2-1; tentatively, D is TRBD2 (6 bases). The CDR3 length is 17 residues. Germline V CDR1 and CDR2: SGHRS, YFSETQ. With 0 bases removed from V and 0 bases from J, the gap between germline ends came to 13 bases. The CDR3 DNA follows: TGCGCCAGCAGCTTGGGGGTCGGAGGGAGCTCCTACAATGAGCAGTTCTTC. It yields the protein CASSLGVGGSSYNEQFF.

V usage is TRBV5-4 and J usage is TRBJ1-2, with 7 bases matching TRBD1. Unmatched junction bases numbered 7, after V lost 5 bases and J lost 6 bases. CDR3 length: 13 residues. CDR1 SGHNT and CDR2 YYREEE come from the germline V gene (reference sequence). CDR3 protein: CASSSQGVDGYTF. CDR3 nucleotides: TGTGCCAGCAGTAGCCAGGGGGTGGATGGCTACACCTTC.

The chain combines TRBV10-1 with TRBJ2-7, with D possibly being TRBD2 (5 bases). Deletions cut 7 bases from V and 5 bases from J, with 21 bases between. The CDR3 sequence is 15 residues long. From germline, CDR1 is WNHNN and CDR2 SYGVQD (reference sequence). The CDR3 loop reads CASKRQLVFENEQYF. The CDR3 DNA follows: TGCGCCAGCAAGAGGCAACTAGTATTCGAGAACGAGCAGTACTTC.

V is TRBV7-6 and J is TRBJ2-7, with 8 bases aligning to TRBD1. The V gene end was trimmed by 5 bases and the J gene end by 4 bases; junction bases not matched to a gene: 10. The CDR3 is 15 residues long. Looked up from germline, CDR1 is SGHVS and CDR2 is FNYEAQ. The CDR3 nucleotides are TGTGCCAGCAGCGAGATCGGACAGGGACATTACGAGCAGTACTTC. Translating it yields CASSEIGQGHYEQYF. Filled out from reference TRBV7-6 and TRBJ2-7, the complete variable domain reads GAGVSQSPRYKVTKRGQDVALRCDPISGHVSLYWYRQALGQGPEFLTYFNYEAQQDKSGLPNDRFSAERPEGSISTLTIQRTEQRDSAMYRCASSEIGQGHYEQYFGPGTRLTVT.

The chain is built from TRBV21-1 and TRBJ2-3; the D segment call TRBD2 is taken from the table without a DNA check. TRBV21-1 is flagged as a pseudogene. The length of the CDR3 is 15 residues. CDR3 in amino acids: CASSSTSGSSDTQYF. The CDR3, as DNA: TGTGCCAGCAGCTCGACTAGCGGGAGTTCAGATACGCAGTATTTT.

The CDR3 DNA sequence: TGTGCCAGCAGCAAAGCGCCAGACAGAGCCGGTGGCTACACCTTC. Its translation: CASSKAPDRAGGYTF. The J gene is TRBJ1-2, the V gene TRBV21-1; the table assigns TRBD1, which was not confirmed against the DNA. TRBV21-1 is termed a pseudogene. The CDR3 sequence is 15 residues long.

J is TRBJ2-2 and V is TRBV19, with 10 bases identical to TRBD2. The V gene end was trimmed by 6 bases and the J gene end by 0 bases; junction bases not matched to a gene: 4. The CDR3 is made up of 16 amino acids. CDR1 and CDR2 (germline): LNHDA, SQIVND (reference sequence). CDR3 region: CASRPGLAANTGELFF. The CDR3 bases are TGTGCCAGTAGACCAGGACTAGCGGCGAACACCGGGGAGCTGTTTTTT.

The chain recombines TRBV7-3 with TRBJ2-5; TRBD2 matches at 16 bases. The J segment lost 5 bases and the V segment lost 5 bases, leaving 11 bases of the junction unmatched. CDR1 is SGHTA, CDR2 FQGTGA, per germline. The CDR3 spans 18 residues. The CDR3, as DNA: TGTGCCAGCAGCCCTGGGACTAGCGGGAGGGTACGGGGGGAGACCCAGTACTTC. The encoded protein is CASSPGTSGRVRGETQYF.

This clone was seen just once. V usage is TRBV29-1 and J usage is TRBJ2-5; TRBD1 might be the D (6 bases). In germline, CDR1 is SQVTM, CDR2 ANQGSEA. Deletions cut 0 bases from V and 7 bases from J, with 15 bases between. There are 14 residues in the CDR3. Here the CDR3 reads CSVEDPYRAGTQYF. The DNA for the CDR3 is TGCAGCGTTGAAGATCCTTACAGGGCCGGGACCCAGTACTTC.

The chain is built from TRBV5-6 and TRBJ2-1; 7 positions agree with TRBD1. V dropped 5 bases and J dropped 4; count of bases not matched to a gene: 9. The CDR3 sequence is 15 residues long. Per germline, CDR1 SGHDT and CDR2 YYEEEE. The chain's CDR3 is CASSYSGTVYNEQFF. In DNA, the CDR3 is TGTGCCAGCAGTTATTCGGGGACAGTTTACAATGAGCAGTTCTTC. Complete variable domain (other parts from reference TRBV5-6 and TRBJ2-1): DAGVTQSPTHLIKTRGQQVTLRCSPKSGHDTVSWYQQALGQGPQFIFQYYEEEERQRGNFPDRFSGHQFPNYSSELNVNALLLGDSALYLCASSYSGTVYNEQFFGPGTRLTVL.

CDR3 loop: CASSLTGYTSGNTIYF. The CDR3 bases are TGTGCCAGCAGCTTGACAGGGTATACGAGTGGAAACACCATATATTTT. The chain is built from TRBV5-4 and TRBJ1-3, with D tentatively TRBD1 (6 bases). This CDR3 is 16 amino acids long. The germline CDR1 and CDR2 sequences are SGHNT and YYREEE (reference sequence). Trimming pared 1 base from V and 3 bases from J, leaving 14 bases between.

J is TRBJ2-7 and V is TRBV19, with 10 bases lining up with TRBD2. V lost 3 bases to trimming and J lost 6 bases; unmatched junction nucleotides: 8. The CDR3 spans 15 residues. Germline values: CDR1 LNHDA, CDR2 SQIVND (reference sequence). CDR3 sequence: CASSMGLAGVFEQYF. The CDR3 coding sequence is TGTGCCAGTAGTATGGGGCTAGCGGGAGTCTTCGAGCAGTACTTC.

The chain recombines TRBV7-3 with TRBJ2-3; 8 positions agree with TRBD2. The germline V gene has CDR1 SGHTA and CDR2 FQGTGA. The CDR3 has 15 amino acids. V shed 7 bases, J shed 2 bases, and the junction held 8 bases outside the gene matches. The CDR3 is CASIGTRVNTDTQYF. As DNA, the CDR3 is TGTGCCAGCATCGGGACTAGAGTAAACACAGATACGCAGTATTTT.

The gene calls are TRBV15 and TRBJ2-1; D is perhaps TRBD2 (5 bases). The length of the CDR3 is 15 residues. The germline V and J ends were trimmed by 8 bases and 2 bases, with 16 bases remaining between them. CDR1 is LNHNV and CDR2 is YYDKDF in the germline V gene (reference sequence). This CDR3 reads CATQMGVGPYNEQFF. The CDR3 DNA reads TGTGCCACCCAAATGGGAGTGGGTCCCTACAATGAGCAGTTCTTC.

The V call is TRBV9, the J call TRBJ2-5; D perhaps matches TRBD1 (6 bases). CDR3 length: 14 amino acids. Looked up from germline, CDR1 is SGDLS and CDR2 is YYNGEE. V shed 4 bases and J shed 2 bases, with 12 bases lying between them. The DNA for the CDR3 is TGTGCCAGCAGCCTTGGGACACTTCAAGAGACCCAGTACTTC. Its protein is CASSLGTLQETQYF.

The rearrangement links TRBV6-5 to TRBJ2-2, with TRBD1 as a possible D gene (5 bases). Trimming pared 5 bases from V and 1 base from J, leaving 8 bases between. Germline-derived CDR1 and CDR2 are MNHEY and SVGAGI. The CDR3 contains 14 residues. The CDR3 bases are TGTGCCAGCAGTCCACAGGTGAACACCGGGGAGCTGTTTTTT. Translated: CASSPQVNTGELFF.

The count of this clone is one. V is TRBV28 and J is TRBJ2-1, with 9 nucleotides matching TRBD2. CDR3 size: 15 residues. The germline V gene encodes CDR1 MDHEN and CDR2 SYDVKM. V lost 7 bases and J lost 6; bases outside the gene matches: 10. The CDR3 bases are TGTGCCAGCATCAAACTAGCGGGTAGTGCCAATGAGCAGTTCTTC. This codes for CASIKLAGSANEQFF.

The chain carries TRBV13 and TRBJ1-5; 7 bases align to TRBD1. The CDR3 length is 15 residues. The V gene end was trimmed by 1 base and the J gene end by 6 bases; junction bases not matched to a gene: 6. Germline CDR1 PRHDT, CDR2 FYEKMQ (reference sequence). The CDR3 protein is CASSLAFAGGQPQHF. For the CDR3, the DNA is TGTGCCAGCAGCTTAGCCTTTGCAGGGGGTCAGCCCCAGCATTTT.

V is TRBV6-1 and J is TRBJ1-2, with D unclear. The CDR3 covers 15 residues. CDR1 MNHNS and CDR2 SASEGT come from the germline V gene. The V end lost 1 base, the J end lost 8 bases, and 17 bases lay between the germline ends. The DNA for the CDR3 is TGTGCCAGCAGTGAAGGGGCGTGGCAGTCTCGCGGCTACACCTTC. Translated, it gives CASSEGAWQSRGYTF.

The rearrangement links TRBV30 to TRBJ1-1; D might be TRBD1 (6 bases). CDR1 is GTSNPN and CDR2 is SVGIG in the germline V gene (reference sequence). The V end lost 5 bases, the J end lost 5 bases, and 15 bases lay between the germline ends. CDR3 length: 13 amino acids. The CDR3 sequence: CAWGRGRGTEAFF. CDR3 coding DNA: TGTGCCTGGGGCAGGGGAAGGGGGACTGAAGCTTTCTTT.

The rearrangement uses TRBV9 and TRBJ2-1; TRBD2 matches at 11 bases. V shed 0 bases, J shed 5 bases, and the junction held 10 bases outside the gene matches. Germline loops: CDR1 SGDLS, CDR2 YYNGEE. CDR3 length: 18 residues. DNA for the CDR3: TGTGCCAGCAGCGTAGAACTAGCGGGAGCCCGGGGGGACAATGAGCAGTTCTTC. Its translation is CASSVELAGARGDNEQFF. Full variable domain (outside the CDR3, taken from reference TRBV9 and TRBJ2-1): DSGVTQTPKHLITATGQRVTLRCSPRSGDLSVYWYQQSLDQGLQFLIQYYNGEERAKGNILERFSAQQFPDLHSELNLSSLELGDSALYFCASSVELAGARGDNEQFFGPGTRLTVL.